The present TCR beta chain was sequenced within a study of cytomegalovirus exposure and HLA in healthy donors. About this clone itself: The antigen is unknown.

Findings and caveats of the study: Later analysis identified several of the most significant clusters that appeared linked to common viral pathogens. At a 0.05 false discovery rate, a later analysis found around 17,000 TCR beta sequences to be associated with HLA alleles. Analyses of presence/absence relied on an assumption of roughly uniform sequencing depth across donors.

Germline lookup yields CDR1 SGHAT and CDR2 FQNNGV. The trim removed 3 bases at V and 6 bases at J, leaving 7 bases unmatched. The CDR3 runs to 15 residues. PCR was performed using 60 Vbeta and 13 Jbeta primers. The data were produced by immunoSEQ multiplex PCR, yet TCRdb's version contains in-frame clones alone and is incomplete. The table records 130,000 or so clones, over 75% of them present only once. The receptor's source is a man aged 40-55 years in good health and CMV-seronegative. The sequenced sample was PBMCs. The rearrangement uses TRBV11-2 and TRBJ2-1; 8 bases align to TRBD2. Here the CDR3 DNA reads TGTGCCAGCAGCTTTCGGGGACTAGATAGCAATGAGCAGTTCTTC. Its protein is CASSFRGLDSNEQFF.